The 15 T cell receptor beta chains reported below all come from one sample, sequenced in a study of naive and memory T cell subsets. A UMI-containing oligonucleotide was joined by 3' ligation to the TCR cDNA template. Four PCR rounds used nested alpha and beta constant region primers plus the SP2 primer. Each CDR3 protein gets one entry after TCRdb re-called the 5' RACE reads with MiXCR. The repertoire has tens of thousands of distinct CDR3 sequences, roughly a sixth of them found once; the top ten carry 2.6%. All receptors come from a female donor in good health.

This clonotype was counted many times. The gene calls are TRBV20-1 and TRBJ1-1, with TRBD1 identical over 7 bases. The V gene's germline CDR1 is DFQATT and CDR2 SNEGSKA (reference sequence). The length of the CDR3 is 21 residues. Trimming at V came to 5 bases and at J to 0 bases, leaving 27 bases not matched to a gene. CDR3 amino acids: CSAPTQTGIGSGGILNTEAFF. CDR3 sequence (DNA): TGCAGTGCTCCGACCCAGACAGGGATCGGGAGTGGGGGGATACTGAACACTGAAGCTTTCTTT.

This rearrangement joins TRBV5-1 to TRBJ2-7; tentative D call: TRBD2 (6 bases). Germline assignment: CDR1 SGHRS and CDR2 YFSETQ. Trimming took 3 bases from V and 3 from J, leaving 13 bases between them. The CDR3 covers 14 residues. The CDR3 DNA sequence: TGCGCCAGCAGCTGGAGGGGTGAAAACTACGAGCAGTACTTC. Protein: CASSWRGENYEQYF.

This clonotype was counted only a few times. The DNA of the CDR3 is TGCGCCAGCAGCTTTTCCGCGAGTCCTGGTGGGCTAGAAGCTTTCTTT. It specifies CASSFSASPGGLEAFF. The chain uses TRBV5-1 and TRBJ1-1; D is unresolved. V lost 2 bases and J lost 8, with 22 bases in between. The CDR3 has 16 amino acids. Germline loops: CDR1 SGHRS, CDR2 YFSETQ.

By share, this clonotype counts as medium-sized. The chain recombines TRBV20-1 with TRBJ2-7; the match to TRBD1 covers 7 bases. Unmatched junction bases numbered 16, after V lost 8 bases and J lost 6 bases. The length of the CDR3 is 14 residues. Germline CDR1 and CDR2: DFQATT and SNEGSKA (reference sequence). The CDR3 sequence is CSTGTALASGEQYF. As DNA, the CDR3 is TGCAGTACCGGGACAGCCTTGGCGAGTGGCGAGCAGTACTTC.

This clonotype is medium-sized by share. The CDR3: CASSSGTSRWGTDTQYF. In nucleotides, the CDR3 is TGTGCCAGCAGCTCCGGGACATCCAGATGGGGCACAGATACGCAGTATTTT. The chain links TRBV5-6 to TRBJ2-3; tentatively, D is TRBD1 (6 bases). The CDR3 contains 17 residues. Germline V gives CDR1 SGHDT, CDR2 YYEEEE. Trimming stripped 3 bases from V and 1 base from J, with 18 bases between.

This sequence joins TRBV20-1 and TRBJ1-4, with a tentative D call TRBD1 (5 bases). CDR1 is DFQATT and CDR2 is SNEGSKA in the germline V gene (reference sequence). This CDR3 region has 12 residues. V gave up 1 base and J gave up 14 bases, with 14 bases separating them. The CDR3 sequence is CSARVAGALLFF. CDR3 sequence (DNA): TGCAGTGCTAGAGTCGCCGGGGCGTTGCTGTTTTTT.

This clonotype was observed a handful of times. The chain has TRBV12-3 or TRBV12-4 and TRBJ2-1; TRBD2 might be the D (7 bases). V shed 6 bases and J shed 4 bases, with 19 bases lying between them. This CDR3 region has 16 residues. CDR3 sequence reads: CASSLWAGAGYNEQFF. The CDR3 DNA reads as TGTGCCAGCAGCCTATGGGCGGGGGCGGGATACAATGAGCAGTTCTTC.

This clonotype showed up many times. The chain carries TRBV20-1 and TRBJ2-7; 12 nucleotides line up with TRBD2. Germline CDR1 reads DFQATT; CDR2 reads SNEGSKA (reference sequence). This CDR3 is 15 amino acids long. The ends lost 5 bases at V and 5 bases at J; junction bases unmatched: 10. The CDR3 DNA follows: TGCAGTGCTCCAACCCCGGGACTAGCGGGTCACGAGCAGTACTTC. Translating it yields CSAPTPGLAGHEQYF.

This clonotype was picked up many times. This chain uses TRBV5-6 with TRBJ1-5; D is ambiguous. Trimming cost V 5 bases and J 0 bases, with 9 bases left between them. CDR1 is SGHDT, CDR2 YYEEEE, per germline. The CDR3 has 14 residues. The CDR3 DNA follows: TGTGCCAGCAGAGTCTTATATAGCAATCAGCCCCAGCATTTT. This encodes CASRVLYSNQPQHF.

The CDR3: CASSGMGQNYGYTF. The DNA for the CDR3 is TGTGCCAGCAGTGGAATGGGACAGAACTATGGCTACACCTTC. This chain connects TRBV6-1 to TRBJ1-2; 7 bases are a match to TRBD1. From germline, CDR1 is MNHNS and CDR2 SASEGT. The J segment lost 2 bases and the V segment lost 4 bases, leaving 4 bases of the junction unmatched. This CDR3 is built from 14 residues.

This chain links TRBV3-1 with TRBJ1-1; the D gene is possibly TRBD1 (5 bases). Trimming removed 1 base from V and 4 bases from J, with 10 bases in between. CDR1 and CDR2 from the germline V gene are LGHDT and YNNKEL (reference sequence). The CDR3 totals 14 residues. CDR3: CASSQVARVTEAFF. In DNA form, the CDR3 reads TGTGCCAGCAGCCAAGTAGCCAGGGTCACTGAAGCTTTCTTT.

The sample holds a few counts of this clonotype. The genes are TRBV7-7 and TRBJ2-1; D assignment may be TRBD1 or TRBD2 (5 bases each). The germline V gene encodes CDR1 SSHAT and CDR2 FNYEAQ (reference sequence). Trimming took 6 bases from V and 5 from J, leaving 14 bases between them. This CDR3 contains 14 residues. The CDR3 protein is CASSQGTGDNEQFF. The CDR3 DNA sequence: TGTGCCAGCAGTCAAGGGACGGGTGACAATGAGCAGTTCTTC.

V and J are TRBV4-1 and TRBJ1-6; no definite D call. The CDR3 spans 14 residues. Germline CDR1 reads MGHRA; CDR2 reads YSYEKL. Trimming took 6 bases from V and 5 from J, leaving 11 bases between them. CDR3 in DNA: TGCGCCAGCAGACAAAGGGCCGATAATTCACCCCTCCACTTT. This gives the protein CASRQRADNSPLHF.

The CDR3 DNA sequence: TGTGCCAGCACCCTACAAGGACAGCCCCAGCATTTT. Protein: CASTLQGQPQHF. V is TRBV28 and J is TRBJ1-5; no firm D call. Germline assignment: CDR1 MDHEN and CDR2 SYDVKM. The CDR3 length is 12 residues. Trimming took 7 bases from V and 7 from J, leaving 11 bases between them.

This clonotype has a handful of counts. The chain carries TRBV7-2 and TRBJ1-1; D is perhaps TRBD1 (5 bases). Trimming took 5 bases from V and 1 from J, leaving 8 bases between them. There are 13 residues in the CDR3. Germline V CDR1 and CDR2: SGHTA, FQGNSA. CDR3 nucleotide sequence: TGTGCCAGCAGCCTAGGACAGAACACTGAAGCTTTCTTT. It translates to CASSLGQNTEAFF.